These 9 T cell receptor beta chains were sequenced from one sample in a study of technical replicates of blood from a few donors. Profiling relied on immunoSEQ multiplex PCR, and the TCRdb table lists in-frame clones only, not all of them. The table lists some 15,000 clones, around 84% of them singletons. Input material: PBMCs. These receptors came from a human donor in good health.

The chain carries TRBV27 and TRBJ1-4, with D possibly matching TRBD1 (5 bases). Trimming stripped 4 bases from V and 8 bases from J, with 17 bases between. The CDR3 runs to 15 residues. From germline, CDR1 is MNHEY and CDR2 SMNVEV (reference sequence). This CDR3 reads CASSSPWGGDEKLFF. The CDR3 DNA sequence: TGTGCCAGCAGTTCCCCCTGGGGAGGGGACGAAAAACTGTTTTTT.

The chain employs TRBV4-1 and TRBJ2-1; TRBD2 agrees at 8 bases. Per germline, CDR1 MGHRA and CDR2 YSYEKL. CDR3 length: 15 residues. Losses at the gene ends were 1 base for V and 8 bases for J; bases not matched to a gene: 7. The CDR3 is CASSQVATSDHEQFF. CDR3 nucleotides: TGCGCCAGCAGCCAAGTTGCGACTAGCGACCATGAGCAGTTCTTC.

This chain links TRBV27 with TRBJ2-7; TRBD2 matches 10 bases. Losses at the gene ends were 6 bases for V and 0 bases for J; bases not matched to a gene: 14. The CDR3 sequence is 18 residues long. CDR1 and CDR2 (germline): MNHEY, SMNVEV (reference sequence). CDR3 protein: CASSRKLTWTSGSYEQYF. Here the CDR3 DNA reads TGTGCCAGCAGCCGTAAACTAACTTGGACTAGCGGCTCCTACGAGCAGTACTTC.

The V gene is TRBV5-1, the J gene TRBJ2-2, with 9 bases that match TRBD1. The CDR3 extends over 14 amino acids. Germline CDR1 SGHRS, CDR2 YFSETQ. After removal of 4 bases from V and 7 bases from J, the junction contained 5 bases not matched to a gene. As DNA, the CDR3 is TGCGCCAGCAGCATACAGGGGGCCGGCGGGGAGCTGTTTTTT. It is translated as CASSIQGAGGELFF.

This chain links TRBV10-3 with TRBJ2-7, with 7 bases identical to TRBD1. Germline values: CDR1 ENHRY, CDR2 SYGVKD. This CDR3 has 12 amino acids. The V segment lost 10 bases and the J segment 3 bases; nucleotides outside the gene matches: 6. The CDR3 protein is CATGTVFYEQYF. CDR3 nucleotide sequence: TGTGCCACGGGGACAGTATTCTACGAGCAGTACTTC.

This clone occurred a few times. The chain recombines TRBV29-1 with TRBJ1-1; weak D call: TRBD1 (5 bases). The CDR3 covers 13 residues. Looked up from germline, CDR1 is SQVTM and CDR2 is ANQGSEA. Trimming took off 7 bases at V and 1 base at J, with 13 bases between the two ends. CDR3 in amino acids: CSATGTGNTEAFF. In nucleotides, the CDR3 is TGCAGCGCCACCGGGACTGGGAACACTGAAGCTTTCTTT.

V usage is TRBV6-5 and J usage is TRBJ2-7; TRBD1 matches 8 bases. V dropped 10 bases and J dropped 0; count of bases not matched to a gene: 5. The CDR3 length is 13 residues. Germline lookup yields CDR1 MNHEY and CDR2 SVGAGI. CDR3 nucleotide sequence: TGTGCCACCTGGGACAGGTCCTCCTACGAGCAGTACTTC. It is translated as CATWDRSSYEQYF.

This chain links TRBV5-1 with TRBJ2-7; 7 bases map to TRBD1. The junction had 8 bases not matched to a gene; V was cut back by 0 bases and J by 2 bases. CDR3 size: 16 residues. The germline gives CDR1 SGHRS, CDR2 YFSETQ. The CDR3 DNA follows: TGCGCCAGCAGCTTGGGCCGGGACAGAAAAACCTACGAGCAGTACTTC. Translation: CASSLGRDRKTYEQYF.

The chain is built from TRBV6-1 and TRBJ2-3; TRBD2 agrees at 12 bases. V dropped 4 bases and J dropped 5; count of bases not matched to a gene: 4. Looked up from germline, CDR1 is MNHNS and CDR2 is SASEGT. This CDR3 comprises 15 residues. The CDR3 DNA follows: TGTGCCAGCAGTGTTTGGACTAGCGGGAAAGATACGCAGTATTTT. This sequence encodes CASSVWTSGKDTQYF.